Following are 6 T cell receptor beta chains from one sample sequenced in a study of CD8 T cells in ankylosing spondylitis. TCRdb re-called the 5' RACE reads with MiXCR, one entry per CDR3 protein. This table has 200,000 to 300,000 distinct CDR3 sequences, about 10% appearing once. Source material: blood, either unsorted or a sorted T cell fraction (not recorded which). These receptor sequences come from a male donor with ankylosing spondylitis or in good health (not recorded which).

This clonotype was seen a few times. This chain joins TRBV7-9 and TRBJ1-1; unclear D gene. Trimming removed 4 bases from V and 5 bases from J, with 8 bases in between. From germline, CDR1 is SEHNR and CDR2 FQNEAQ (reference sequence). This CDR3 has 12 residues. The CDR3 here is CASSYRLTEAFF. CDR3 DNA: TGTGCCAGCAGCTATCGGTTAACTGAAGCTTTCTTT.

The sample holds many counts of this clonotype. One junction end does not reproduce the germline sequence, and a read error may be involved. This rearrangement joins TRBV6-1 to TRBJ1-2, with unresolved D. The CDR3 is 16 amino acids. Per germline, CDR1 MNHNS and CDR2 SASEGT. CDR3 residues: CASSEAPSLANYGYTF. The CDR3 DNA sequence: TGTGCCAGCAGCGAAGCCCCCTCTCTGGCTAACTATGGCTACACCTTC.

This clonotype was recorded many times. V is TRBV20-1 and J is TRBJ2-5; TRBD2 agrees at 7 bases. CDR1 and CDR2 (germline): DFQATT, SNEGSKA (reference sequence). With V trimmed by 0 bases and J by 3 bases, 1 base remained unmatched. This CDR3 spans 13 amino acids. CDR3 DNA sequence: TGCAGTGCTAGAGATGGGGGGGAAGAGACCCAGTACTTC. It translates to CSARDGGEETQYF.

This clonotype came up many times. This chain links TRBV20-1 with TRBJ2-3, with TRBD1 identical over 10 bases. This CDR3 is built from 16 residues. Per germline, CDR1 DFQATT and CDR2 SNEGSKA (reference sequence). V dropped 6 bases and J dropped 6; count of bases not matched to a gene: 15. The CDR3 coding sequence is TGCAGTGCACAACTTCCCGGGACAGGGGTTTTTGATACGCAGTATTTT. This codes for CSAQLPGTGVFDTQYF.

The sample holds a few counts of this clonotype. V is TRBV7-9 and J is TRBJ1-4, with 9 bases lining up with TRBD1. Germline V CDR1 and CDR2: SEHNR, FQNEAQ (reference sequence). With V trimmed by 4 bases and J by 6 bases, 6 bases remained unmatched. The CDR3 has 15 residues. This CDR3 reads CASSSLTGGYEKLFF. The CDR3 DNA reads TGTGCCAGCAGCTCCCTGACAGGGGGTTATGAAAAACTGTTTTTT.

The chain employs TRBV19 and TRBJ1-1, with D unresolved. Looked up from germline, CDR1 is LNHDA and CDR2 is SQIVND (reference sequence). The CDR3 is made up of 14 amino acids. V was cut by 5 bases and J by 0 bases, with 10 bases left in between. The chain's CDR3 is CASSVGLMNTEAFF. The CDR3 DNA sequence: TGTGCCAGTAGTGTAGGCCTCATGAACACTGAAGCTTTCTTT.